The clone carrying this TCR beta chain was seen a few times. The antigen is unknown. Per the authors' pipeline: A distant-metastasis classifier for papillary thyroid cancer was built using CDR3 differences across clinicopathological groups. Using MiXCR, TCRdb re-called clones from the PCR reads. The V and J calls reflect TCRdb's pipeline rather than the authors' work. The sample consists of some 4,200 clones, roughly a fifth of them appearing once. The data stem from a study of metastatic and nonmetastatic thyroid tumors. The study's findings and limits: In blood and tumor, TCR beta diversity was reportedly significantly higher in malignant thyroid tumors than in benign nodules.

This CDR3 is 16 amino acids long. Germline V gene data show CDR1 as MNHNS and CDR2 as SASEGT. V shed 4 bases, J shed 0 bases, and the junction held 6 bases outside the gene matches. Thyroid surgery was performed in patients who had received no treatment beforehand. V gene TRBV6-1 combines with J gene TRBJ2-1; 7 bases map to TRBD2. This sequence originates from a male donor with papillary thyroid cancer or a benign thyroid nodule (not recorded which). Some clones in this sample may be carry-over from other donors' samples. The sequenced material came from tumor tissue. This CDR3 is CASSATSPGSYNEQFF. The CDR3 nucleotides are TGTGCCAGCAGTGCGACTAGCCCAGGCTCCTACAATGAGCAGTTCTTC.